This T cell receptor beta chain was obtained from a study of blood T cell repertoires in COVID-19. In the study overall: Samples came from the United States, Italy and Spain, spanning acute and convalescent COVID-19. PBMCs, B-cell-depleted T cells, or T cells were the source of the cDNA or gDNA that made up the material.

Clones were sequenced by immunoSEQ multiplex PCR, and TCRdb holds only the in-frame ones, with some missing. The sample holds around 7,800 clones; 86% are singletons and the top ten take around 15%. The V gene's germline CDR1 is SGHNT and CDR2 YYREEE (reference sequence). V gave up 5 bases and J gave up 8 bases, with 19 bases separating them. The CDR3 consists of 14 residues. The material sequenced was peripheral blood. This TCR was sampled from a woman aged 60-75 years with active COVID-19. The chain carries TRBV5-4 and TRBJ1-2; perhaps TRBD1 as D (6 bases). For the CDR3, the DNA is TGTGCCAGCAGGAATGGACAGTCCCATTGGGGCTACACCTTC. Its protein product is CASRNGQSHWGYTF.